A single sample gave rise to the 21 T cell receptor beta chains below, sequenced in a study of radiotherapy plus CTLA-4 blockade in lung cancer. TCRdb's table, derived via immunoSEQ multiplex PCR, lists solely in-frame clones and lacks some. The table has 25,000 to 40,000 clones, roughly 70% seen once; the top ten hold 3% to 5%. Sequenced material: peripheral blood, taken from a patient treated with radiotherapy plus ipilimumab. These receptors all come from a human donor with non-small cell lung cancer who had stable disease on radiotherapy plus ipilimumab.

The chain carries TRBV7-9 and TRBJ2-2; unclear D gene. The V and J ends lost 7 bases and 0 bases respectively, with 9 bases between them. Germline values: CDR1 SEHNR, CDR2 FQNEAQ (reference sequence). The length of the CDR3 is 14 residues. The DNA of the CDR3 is TGTGCCAGCACCCCGGGTTCGAACACCGGGGAGCTGTTTTTT. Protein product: CASTPGSNTGELFF.

In nucleotides, the CDR3 is TGTGCCAGCAGCTCACATCAGGTTACCGGGGAGCTGTTTTTT. This encodes CASSSHQVTGELFF. The V and J genes are TRBV11-3 and TRBJ2-2, with D uncertain. Per germline, CDR1 SGHNT and CDR2 YENEEA. This CDR3 has 14 amino acids. The V gene lost 4 bases and the J gene lost 5 bases, with 11 bases spanning the gap. The complete variable domain, with remaining parts taken from reference TRBV11-3 and TRBJ2-2, reads EAGVVQSPRYKIIEKKQPVAFWCNPISGHNTLYWYLQNLGQGPELLIRYENEEAVDDSQLPKDRFSAERLKGVDSTLKIQPAELGDSAVYLCASSSHQVTGELFFGEGSRLTVL.

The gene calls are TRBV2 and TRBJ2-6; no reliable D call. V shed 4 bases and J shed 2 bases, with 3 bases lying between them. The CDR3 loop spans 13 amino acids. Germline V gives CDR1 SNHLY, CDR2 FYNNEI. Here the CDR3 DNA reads TGTGCCAGCAGTGTTACTGGGGCCAACGTCCTGACTTTC. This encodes CASSVTGANVLTF.

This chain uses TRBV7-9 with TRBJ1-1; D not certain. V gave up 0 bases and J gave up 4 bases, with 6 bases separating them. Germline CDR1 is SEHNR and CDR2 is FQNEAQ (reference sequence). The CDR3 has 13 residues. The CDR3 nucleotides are TGTGCCAGCAGCTTAGCGGATATCACTGAAGCTTTCTTT. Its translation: CASSLADITEAFF.

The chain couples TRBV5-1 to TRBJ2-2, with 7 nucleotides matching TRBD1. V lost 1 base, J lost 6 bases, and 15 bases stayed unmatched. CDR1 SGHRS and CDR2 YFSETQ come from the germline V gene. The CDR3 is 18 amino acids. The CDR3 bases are TGCGCCAGCAGCTTGCTGAGTTCTGGGACAGCAATCCCCGGGGAGCTGTTTTTT. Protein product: CASSLLSSGTAIPGELFF. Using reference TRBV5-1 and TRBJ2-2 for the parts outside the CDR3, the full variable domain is KAGVTQTPRYLIKTRGQQVTLSCSPISGHRSVSWYQQTPGQGLQFLFEYFSETQRNKGNFPGRFSGRQFSNSRSEMNVSTLELGDSALYLCASSLLSSGTAIPGELFFGEGSRLTVL.

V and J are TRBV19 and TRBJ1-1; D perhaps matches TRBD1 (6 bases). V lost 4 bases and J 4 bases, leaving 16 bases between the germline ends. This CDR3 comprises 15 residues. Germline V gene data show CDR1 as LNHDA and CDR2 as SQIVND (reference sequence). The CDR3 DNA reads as TGTGCCAGTAGTACCTTAGGGGGTGGAGGCACTGAAGCTTTCTTT. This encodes CASSTLGGGGTEAFF.

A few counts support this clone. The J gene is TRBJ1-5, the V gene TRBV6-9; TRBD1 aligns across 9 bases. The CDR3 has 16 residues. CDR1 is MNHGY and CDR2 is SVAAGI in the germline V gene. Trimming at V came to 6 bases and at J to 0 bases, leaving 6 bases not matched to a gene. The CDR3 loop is CASSDGQGSSNQPQHF. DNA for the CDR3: TGTGCCAGCAGCGACGGACAGGGGTCTAGCAATCAGCCCCAGCATTTT.

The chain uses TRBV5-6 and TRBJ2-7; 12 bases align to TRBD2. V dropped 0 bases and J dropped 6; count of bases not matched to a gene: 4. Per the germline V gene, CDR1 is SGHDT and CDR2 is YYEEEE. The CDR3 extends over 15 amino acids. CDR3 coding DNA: TGTGCCAGCAGCTTGGGACTAGCGGGAGCTGGCGAGCAGTACTTC. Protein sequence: CASSLGLAGAGEQYF.

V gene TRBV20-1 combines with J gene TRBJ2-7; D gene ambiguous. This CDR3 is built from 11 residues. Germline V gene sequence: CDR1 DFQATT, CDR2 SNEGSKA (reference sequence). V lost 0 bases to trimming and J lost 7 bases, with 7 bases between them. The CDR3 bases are TGCAGTGCTAGAGACTTCAGTGAGCAGTACTTC. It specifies CSARDFSEQYF.

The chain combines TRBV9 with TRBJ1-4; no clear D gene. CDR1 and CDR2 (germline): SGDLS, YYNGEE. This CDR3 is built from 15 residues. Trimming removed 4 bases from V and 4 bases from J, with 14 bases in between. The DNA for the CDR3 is TGTGCCAGCAGCCCCCAGTACAGCGTTAATGAAAAACTGTTTTTT. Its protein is CASSPQYSVNEKLFF. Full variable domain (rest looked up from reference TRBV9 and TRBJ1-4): DSGVTQTPKHLITATGQRVTLRCSPRSGDLSVYWYQQSLDQGLQFLIQYYNGEERAKGNILERFSAQQFPDLHSELNLSSLELGDSALYFCASSPQYSVNEKLFFGSGTQLSVL.

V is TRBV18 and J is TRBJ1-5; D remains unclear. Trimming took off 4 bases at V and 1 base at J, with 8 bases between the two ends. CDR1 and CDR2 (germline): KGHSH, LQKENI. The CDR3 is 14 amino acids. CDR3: CASSRSGSNQPQHF. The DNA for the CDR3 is TGTGCCAGCTCACGGAGTGGGAGCAATCAGCCCCAGCATTTT.

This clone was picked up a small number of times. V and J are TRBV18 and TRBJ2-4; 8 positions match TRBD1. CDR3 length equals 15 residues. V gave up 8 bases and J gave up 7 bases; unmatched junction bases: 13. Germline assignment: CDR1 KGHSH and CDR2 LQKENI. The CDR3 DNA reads TGTGCCAGCGCGACAGACCAGGGGGCGCGGAACATTCAGTACTTC. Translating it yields CASATDQGARNIQYF.

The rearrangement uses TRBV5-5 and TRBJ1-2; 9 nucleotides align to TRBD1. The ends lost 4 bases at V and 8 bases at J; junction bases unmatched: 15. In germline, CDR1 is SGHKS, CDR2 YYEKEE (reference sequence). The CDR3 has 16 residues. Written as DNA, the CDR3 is TGTGCCAGCAGCGGAAAACCCGGGACAGGGAGCGGCGGCTACACCTTC. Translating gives CASSGKPGTGSGGYTF.

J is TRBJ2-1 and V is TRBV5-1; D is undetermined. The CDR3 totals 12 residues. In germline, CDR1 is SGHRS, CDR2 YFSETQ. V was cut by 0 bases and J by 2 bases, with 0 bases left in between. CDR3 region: CASSLAYNEQFF. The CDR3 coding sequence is TGCGCCAGCAGCTTGGCCTACAATGAGCAGTTCTTC.

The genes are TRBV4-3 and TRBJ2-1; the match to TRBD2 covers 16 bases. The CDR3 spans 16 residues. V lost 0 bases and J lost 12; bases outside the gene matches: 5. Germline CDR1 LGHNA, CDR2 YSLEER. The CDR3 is CASSQDRGLAGGLQFF. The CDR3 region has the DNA TGCGCCAGCAGCCAAGATCGGGGACTAGCGGGAGGGTTGCAGTTCTTC.

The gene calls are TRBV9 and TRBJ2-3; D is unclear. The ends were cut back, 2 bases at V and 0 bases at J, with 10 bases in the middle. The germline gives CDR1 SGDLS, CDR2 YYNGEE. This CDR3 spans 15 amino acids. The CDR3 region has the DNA TGTGCCAGCAGCGTTCGGTCCATAAGCACAGATACGCAGTATTTT. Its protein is CASSVRSISTDTQYF.

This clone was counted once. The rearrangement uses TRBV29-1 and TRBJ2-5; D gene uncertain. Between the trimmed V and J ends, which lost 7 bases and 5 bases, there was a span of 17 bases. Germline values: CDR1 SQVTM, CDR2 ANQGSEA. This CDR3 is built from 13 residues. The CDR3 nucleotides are TGCAGCGGGTGTGGGGTGACTGGGGAGACCCAGTACTTC. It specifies CSGCGVTGETQYF.

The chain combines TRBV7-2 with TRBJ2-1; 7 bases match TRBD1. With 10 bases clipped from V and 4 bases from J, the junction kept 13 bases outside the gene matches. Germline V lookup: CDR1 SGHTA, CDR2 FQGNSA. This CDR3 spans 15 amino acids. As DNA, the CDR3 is TGTGCCATCCTACAGGGGACGGGGCAATACAATGAGCAGTTCTTC. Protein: CAILQGTGQYNEQFF.

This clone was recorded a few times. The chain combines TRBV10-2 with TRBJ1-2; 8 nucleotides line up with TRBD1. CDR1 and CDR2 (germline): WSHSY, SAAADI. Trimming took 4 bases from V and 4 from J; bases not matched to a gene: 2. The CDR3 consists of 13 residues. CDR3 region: CASSGQGIYGYTF. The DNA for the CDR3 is TGCGCCAGCAGTGGACAGGGGATCTATGGCTACACCTTC.

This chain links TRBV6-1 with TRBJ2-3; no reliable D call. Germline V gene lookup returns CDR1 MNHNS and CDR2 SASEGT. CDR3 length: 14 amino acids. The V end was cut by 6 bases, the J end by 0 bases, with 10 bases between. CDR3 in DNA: TGTGCCAGCAGCCACTTGGACAGCACAGATACGCAGTATTTT. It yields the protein CASSHLDSTDTQYF.

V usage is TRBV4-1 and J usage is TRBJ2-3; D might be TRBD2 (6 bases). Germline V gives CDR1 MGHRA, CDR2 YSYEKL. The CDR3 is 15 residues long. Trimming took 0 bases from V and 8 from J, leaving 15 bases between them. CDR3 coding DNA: TGCGCCAGCAGCCAAGAGGGAGGCCGCCATGGTACGCAGTATTTT. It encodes CASSQEGGRHGTQYF.